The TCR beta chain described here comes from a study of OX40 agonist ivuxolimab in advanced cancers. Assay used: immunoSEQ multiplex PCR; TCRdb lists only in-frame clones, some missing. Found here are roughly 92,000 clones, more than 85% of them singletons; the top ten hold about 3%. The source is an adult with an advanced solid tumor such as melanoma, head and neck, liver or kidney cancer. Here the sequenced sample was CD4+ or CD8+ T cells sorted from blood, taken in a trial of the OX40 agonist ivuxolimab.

The DNA of the CDR3 is TGTGCCAGCAGTTTCGAGACTAGTTTCCCGCGGGATACGCAGTATTTT. It encodes CASSFETSFPRDTQYF. This chain uses TRBV27 with TRBJ2-3, with D possibly matching TRBD2 (6 bases). The CDR3 covers 16 residues. V dropped 3 bases and J dropped 6 bases, with 19 bases sitting between them. Germline CDR1 reads MNHEY; CDR2 reads SMNVEV (reference sequence).